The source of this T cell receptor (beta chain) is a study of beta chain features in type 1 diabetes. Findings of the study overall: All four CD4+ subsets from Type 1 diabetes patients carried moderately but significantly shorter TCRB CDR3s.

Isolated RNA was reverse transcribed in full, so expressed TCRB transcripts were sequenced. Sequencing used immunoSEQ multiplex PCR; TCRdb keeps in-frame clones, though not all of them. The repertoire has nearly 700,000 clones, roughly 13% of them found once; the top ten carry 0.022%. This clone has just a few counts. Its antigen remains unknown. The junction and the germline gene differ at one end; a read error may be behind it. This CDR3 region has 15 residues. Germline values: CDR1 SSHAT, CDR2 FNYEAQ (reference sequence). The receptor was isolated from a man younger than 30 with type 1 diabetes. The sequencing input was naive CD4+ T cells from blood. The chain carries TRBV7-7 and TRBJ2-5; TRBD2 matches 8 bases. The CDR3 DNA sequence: TGTGCTAGCAGCTTAGCGGGGACTTCGAAAGAGACCCAGTACTTC. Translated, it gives CASSLAGTSKETQYF. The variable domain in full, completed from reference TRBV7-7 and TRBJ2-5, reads GAGVSQSPRYKVTKRGQDVTLRCDPISSHATLYWYQQALGQGPEFLTYFNYEAQPDKSGLPSDRFSAERPEGSISTLTIQRTEQRDSAMYRCASSLAGTSKETQYFGPGTRLLVL.